This T cell receptor beta chain is drawn from a study of OX40 agonist ivuxolimab in advanced cancers. Looking at the study overall: Three individuals attained partial responses, comprising one hepatocellular carcinoma case and two cutaneous melanoma cases. Notes on the study in general: There were, on average, more expanded clones in CD8+ T cells than in CD4+.

With autoimmune disease history or systemic immunosuppression, patients were excluded. TCRdb keeps only in-frame clones here, not all; method: immunoSEQ multiplex PCR. The sample holds around 16,000 clones; 50% to 75% are singletons and the top ten take approximately 8%. On this clone: Its matching antigen is unknown.

The source of this sequence is an adult with an advanced solid tumor such as melanoma, head and neck, liver or kidney cancer. Sequencing used CD4+ or CD8+ T cells sorted from blood, obtained in a trial of the OX40 agonist ivuxolimab.

CDR3 protein: CSVERGVDLGYGYTF. The CDR3 coding sequence is TGCAGCGTTGAAAGGGGCGTAGATCTTGGCTATGGCTACACCTTC. The rearrangement joins TRBV29-1 to TRBJ1-2; D is possibly TRBD1 (5 bases). The CDR3 totals 15 residues. The germline V gene has CDR1 SQVTM and CDR2 ANQGSEA. The germline V and J ends were trimmed by 2 bases and 4 bases, with 17 bases remaining between them.